The present TCR beta chain was sequenced within a study of metastatic and nonmetastatic thyroid tumors. The V gene end was trimmed by 5 bases and the J gene end by 1 base; junction bases not matched to a gene: 4. This CDR3 is built from 14 residues. CDR1 and CDR2 from the germline V gene are DFQATT and SNEGSKA (reference sequence). All patients were treatment-naive before thyroid surgery. Using MiXCR, TCRdb reanalyzed the PCR reads. Counted here are about 40,000 clones, approximately 12% occurring once; the ten biggest clones make up around 9.5%. The chain employs TRBV20-1 and TRBJ2-2, with 7 bases fitting TRBD2. The sequence came from a female donor with papillary thyroid cancer or a benign thyroid nodule (not recorded which). Some clones in this sample may be carry-over from other donors' samples. The source material was blood. The CDR3, as DNA: TGCAGTGCTCGCGGGAGCCTGAACACCGGGGAGCTGTTTTTT. Translating gives CSARGSLNTGELFF.